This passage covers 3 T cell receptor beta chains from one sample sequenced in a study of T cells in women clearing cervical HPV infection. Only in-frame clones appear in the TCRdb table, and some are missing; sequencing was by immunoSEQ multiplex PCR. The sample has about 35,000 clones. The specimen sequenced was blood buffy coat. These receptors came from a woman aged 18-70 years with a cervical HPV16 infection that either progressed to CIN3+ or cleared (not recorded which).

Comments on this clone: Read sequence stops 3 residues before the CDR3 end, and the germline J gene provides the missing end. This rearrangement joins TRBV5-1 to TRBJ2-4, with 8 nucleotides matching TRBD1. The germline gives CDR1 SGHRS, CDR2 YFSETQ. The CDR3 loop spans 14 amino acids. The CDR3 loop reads CASSRTGPVDGQYF. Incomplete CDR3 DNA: TGCGCCAGCAGCAGGACAGGGCCGGTTGATGGT.

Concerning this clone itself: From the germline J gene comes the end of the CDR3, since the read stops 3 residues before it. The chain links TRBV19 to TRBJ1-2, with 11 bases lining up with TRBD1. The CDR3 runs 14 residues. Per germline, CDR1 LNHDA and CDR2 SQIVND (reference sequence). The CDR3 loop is CASSPGTGGHDYTF. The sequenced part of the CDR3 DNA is TGTGCCAGTAGTCCTGGGACAGGGGGGCACGAC.

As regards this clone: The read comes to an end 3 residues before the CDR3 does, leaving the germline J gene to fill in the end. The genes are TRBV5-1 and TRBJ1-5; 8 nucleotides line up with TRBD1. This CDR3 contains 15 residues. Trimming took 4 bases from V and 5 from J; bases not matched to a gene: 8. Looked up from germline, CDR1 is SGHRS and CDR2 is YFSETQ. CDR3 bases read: TGCGCCAGCAGCCCACAGGGGGACCTCCATCAGCCC. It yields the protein CASSPQGDLHQP. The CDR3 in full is CASSPQGDLHQPQHF.